Following are 30 T cell receptor beta chains from one sample sequenced in a study of T cells after yellow fever vaccination. TCRdb independently ran MiXCR on the 5' RACE reads; one entry per CDR3 protein. The table shows about 630,000 distinct CDR3 sequences, with approximately 13% occurring only once. This sample comprised PBMCs, obtained on the day of the yellow fever booster vaccination. The receptor set was obtained from a man aged 25 to 45 who received the YFV17D yellow fever vaccine.

Ten or more counts support this clonotype. J is TRBJ1-5 and V is TRBV12-3 or TRBV12-4; D is unresolved. The CDR3 is 12 residues long. V was cut by 3 bases and J by 3 bases, with 3 bases left in between. CDR3 protein: CASSFTNQPQHF. The CDR3 nucleotides read TGTGCCAGCAGTTTCACCAATCAGCCCCAGCATTTT.

This clonotype was counted a few times. The chain joins TRBV30 to TRBJ2-1; 14 bases align to TRBD2. The CDR3 is 16 residues long. V lost 2 bases, J lost 15 bases, and 15 bases stayed unmatched. CDR1 is GTSNPN and CDR2 is SVGIG in the germline V gene (reference sequence). The CDR3 sequence: CAWSPLRGLAGVRAFF. CDR3 bases: TGTGCCTGGAGTCCACTAAGGGGACTAGCGGGAGTGAGGGCGTTCTTC.

The rearrangement uses TRBV29-1 and TRBJ2-7, with 9 bases that match TRBD1. J lost 5 bases, V lost 7 bases, and 9 bases had no gene match. CDR1 and CDR2 (germline): SQVTM, ANQGSEA. This CDR3 is built from 13 residues. The CDR3: CSARTGVPDEQYF. For the CDR3, the DNA is TGCAGCGCCCGGACAGGGGTTCCAGACGAGCAGTACTTC.

V and J are TRBV7-8 and TRBJ2-3; TRBD1 aligns across 7 bases. Unmatched junction bases numbered 9, after V lost 3 bases and J lost 6 bases. Per the germline V gene, CDR1 is SGHVS and CDR2 is FQNEAQ. CDR3 size: 15 residues. CDR3: CASSFVEGALDTQYF. Here the CDR3 DNA reads TGTGCCAGCAGCTTCGTCGAGGGGGCTTTGGATACGCAGTATTTT.

The chain is built from TRBV20-1 and TRBJ2-1, with TRBD2 as a possible D gene (6 bases). Trimming stripped 5 bases from V and 10 bases from J, with 18 bases between. The CDR3 spans 13 residues. CDR1 is DFQATT and CDR2 is SNEGSKA in the germline V gene (reference sequence). The CDR3 DNA reads as TGCAGTGCTTCCCGGGGGAACCCAGGGGAGCAGTTCTTC. Residues: CSASRGNPGEQFF.

V usage is TRBV7-8 and J usage is TRBJ2-5; tentatively, D is TRBD2 (6 bases). V lost 2 bases, J lost 5 bases, and 12 bases lay in between. The length of the CDR3 is 14 residues. CDR1 is SGHVS and CDR2 is FQNEAQ in the germline V gene. The CDR3 DNA follows: TGTGCCAGCAGCTTAAGTACTAGCCGGGAGACCCAGTACTTC. The encoded protein is CASSLSTSRETQYF. The full variable domain, its missing parts supplied by reference TRBV7-8 and TRBJ2-5, is GAGVSQSPRYKVAKRGQDVALRCDPISGHVSLFWYQQALGQGPEFLTYFQNEAQLDKSGLPSDRFFAERPEGSVSTLKIQRTQQEDSAVYLCASSLSTSRETQYFGPGTRLLVL.

The CDR3 DNA reads TGTGCCAGCAGTGATAGGGGTAGGACCAAAAACATTCAGTACTTC. Translating gives CASSDRGRTKNIQYF. This chain joins TRBV2 and TRBJ2-4; possible D gene TRBD1, 5 bases. V lost 3 bases, J lost 2 bases, and 11 bases lay in between. CDR1 and CDR2 (germline): SNHLY, FYNNEI. CDR3 length: 15 residues. Complete variable domain (other parts from reference TRBV2 and TRBJ2-4): EPEVTQTPSHQVTQMGQEVILRCVPISNHLYFYWYRQILGQKVEFLVSFYNNEISEKSEIFDDQFSVERPDGSNFTLKIRSTKLEDSAMYFCASSDRGRTKNIQYFGAGTRLSVL.

This chain connects TRBV20-1 to TRBJ1-4, with D tentatively TRBD1 (6 bases). This CDR3 has 15 amino acids. CDR1 is DFQATT, CDR2 SNEGSKA, per germline (reference sequence). V dropped 3 bases and J dropped 0 bases, with 11 bases sitting between them. The CDR3 spells CSASGQGPTNEKLFF. The CDR3 bases are TGCAGTGCTAGTGGGCAGGGGCCAACTAATGAAAAACTGTTTTTT.

This clonotype was recorded at least ten times. The genes are TRBV7-9 and TRBJ2-3; the match to TRBD2 covers 11 bases. Losses at the gene ends were 8 bases for V and 2 bases for J; bases not matched to a gene: 9. Germline V CDR1 and CDR2: SEHNR, FQNEAQ (reference sequence). The CDR3 consists of 16 residues. Here the CDR3 reads CASAFGTSGNTDTQYF. The CDR3, as DNA: TGTGCCAGCGCCTTTGGGACTAGCGGTAACACAGATACGCAGTATTTT.

This clonotype was seen more than once but under ten times. V gene TRBV28 combines with J gene TRBJ2-1; D unclear. Germline CDR1 MDHEN, CDR2 SYDVKM. The ends were cut back, 6 bases at V and 3 bases at J, with 15 bases in the middle. The CDR3 extends over 15 amino acids. CDR3 amino acids: CASRPLRGNYNEQFF. As DNA, the CDR3 is TGTGCCAGCAGGCCTCTACGAGGAAACTACAATGAGCAGTTCTTC.

This clonotype appeared a few times. The rearrangement joins TRBV12-3 or TRBV12-4 to TRBJ2-1, with 8 bases fitting TRBD2. The CDR3 consists of 13 residues. V lost 6 bases, J lost 7 bases, and 5 bases stayed unmatched. CDR3 nucleotide sequence: TGTGCCAGCAGCTTCGGGACTAGGAATGAGCAGTTCTTC. Its protein product is CASSFGTRNEQFF.

The V and J genes are TRBV20-1 and TRBJ2-1; TRBD1 aligns across 10 bases. The CDR3 spans 16 residues. Germline V CDR1 and CDR2: DFQATT, SNEGSKA (reference sequence). V trimming: 2 bases; J trimming: 4 bases; junction bases outside the gene matches: 8. The CDR3 sequence: CSARLPGTGVYNEQFF. The CDR3 coding sequence is TGCAGTGCTAGACTACCCGGGACAGGGGTATACAATGAGCAGTTCTTC.

DNA of the CDR3: TGTGCCAGCTCACCAGAGAGGGAAGCTCGCTATGGCTACACCTTC. Translating gives CASSPEREARYGYTF. The chain couples TRBV18 to TRBJ1-2, with D unresolved. Trimming pared 2 bases from V and 4 bases from J, leaving 14 bases between. This CDR3 has 15 amino acids. Germline V gene sequence: CDR1 KGHSH, CDR2 LQKENI.

J is TRBJ2-3 and V is TRBV18, with D unclear. Trimming pared 5 bases from V and 4 bases from J, leaving 10 bases between. Germline values: CDR1 KGHSH, CDR2 LQKENI. The CDR3 is 13 amino acids. The CDR3, as DNA: TGTGCCAGCTCAGCAGGTCCCGCAGATACGCAGTATTTT. It specifies CASSAGPADTQYF.

The chain combines TRBV12-3 or TRBV12-4 with TRBJ2-7, with 8 bases fitting TRBD1. This CDR3 region has 12 residues. After removal of 8 bases from V and 3 bases from J, the junction contained 3 bases not matched to a gene. The CDR3 here is CASGQGHYEQYF. The DNA of the CDR3 is TGTGCCAGCGGACAGGGACACTACGAGCAGTACTTC.

This clonotype was detected only a few times. The rearrangement links TRBV4-3 to TRBJ2-1; the match to TRBD1 covers 9 bases. The CDR3 extends over 15 amino acids. J was trimmed by 4 bases and V by 2 bases; bases with no gene match: 3. CDR1 is LGHNA, CDR2 YSLEER, per germline. This CDR3 is CASSQQTGGYNEQFF. The CDR3 region has the DNA TGCGCCAGCAGCCAACAGACAGGGGGGTACAATGAGCAGTTCTTC.

The chain couples TRBV6-2 or TRBV6-3 to TRBJ2-1; 7 positions agree with TRBD2. Per germline, CDR1 MNHEY and CDR2 SVGEGT. The CDR3 has 16 amino acids. V lost 0 bases, J lost 8 bases, and 10 bases stayed unmatched. CDR3 loop: CASSYSNPGGVDEQFF. As DNA, the CDR3 is TGTGCCAGCAGTTACTCGAATCCGGGAGGCGTAGATGAGCAGTTCTTC.

This clonotype was detected only a few times. The genes are TRBV27 and TRBJ2-7; 13 bases map to TRBD2. The CDR3 has 17 residues. V shed 0 bases and J 3 bases; nucleotides not matched to a gene: 5. Germline assignment: CDR1 MNHEY and CDR2 SMNVEV (reference sequence). CDR3 sequence (DNA): TGTGCCAGCAGTTTATCTTCAGGACTAGCGGGAGTCTACGAGCAGTACTTC. This translates into CASSLSSGLAGVYEQYF.

The gene calls are TRBV6-2 or TRBV6-3 and TRBJ2-2; D gene ambiguous. The CDR3 totals 15 residues. The V gene lost 3 bases and the J gene lost 0 bases, with 8 bases spanning the gap. Germline CDR1 reads MNHEY; CDR2 reads SVGEGT. In DNA form, the CDR3 reads TGTGCCAGCAGTTATGAACAGTCGAACACCGGGGAGCTGTTTTTT. Translating gives CASSYEQSNTGELFF.

In this sample, this clonotype turned up a few times. The chain carries TRBV24-1 and TRBJ1-6; TRBD1 might be the D (5 bases). The germline V and J ends were trimmed by 4 bases and 8 bases, with 14 bases remaining between them. CDR3 length: 15 residues. CDR1 is KGHDR and CDR2 is SFDVKD in the germline V gene. The CDR3 loop reads CATSEAGTGDSPLHF. CDR3 DNA sequence: TGTGCCACCAGTGAAGCCGGGACCGGAGATTCACCCCTCCACTTT.

The CDR3 sequence: CASSLGGLAGREFF. CDR3 nucleotides: TGTGCCAGCAGTTTAGGGGGACTAGCGGGAAGGGAGTTCTTC. The chain couples TRBV12-3 or TRBV12-4 to TRBJ2-1; 13 nucleotides agree with TRBD2. The ends lost 1 base at V and 14 bases at J; junction bases unmatched: 5. The CDR3 is made up of 14 amino acids.

V and J are TRBV20-1 and TRBJ1-4; TRBD1 matches at 7 bases. Germline-derived CDR1 and CDR2 are DFQATT and SNEGSKA (reference sequence). Trimming at V came to 5 bases and at J to 1 base, leaving 7 bases not matched to a gene. This CDR3 is built from 15 residues. The CDR3 bases are TGCAGTGCTTACGCAACAGGGGAAACTAATGAAAAACTGTTTTTT. Translated: CSAYATGETNEKLFF.

This clonotype showed up just a few times. The chain links TRBV11-1 to TRBJ2-4; TRBD1 matches 9 bases. V lost 1 base and J lost 7; bases outside the gene matches: 14. CDR3 length: 18 amino acids. Germline V gives CDR1 SGHAT, CDR2 FQDESV (reference sequence). The chain's CDR3 is CASSLESRTGVFGNIQYF. DNA for the CDR3: TGTGCCAGCAGCTTAGAGTCAAGGACAGGGGTTTTTGGGAACATTCAGTACTTC.

This rearrangement joins TRBV3-1 to TRBJ1-1; a weak D match, TRBD1 (6 bases). The CDR3 consists of 14 residues. Per germline, CDR1 LGHDT and CDR2 YNNKEL (reference sequence). V lost 3 bases and J lost 1, with 9 bases in between. CDR3 nucleotides: TGTGCCAGCAGCCATGGGGGCTCGAACACTGAAGCTTTCTTT. Protein product: CASSHGGSNTEAFF.

The DNA of the CDR3 is TGTGCCAGCAGCTTAATGGGATACGAGACCCAGTACTTC. Translating it yields CASSLMGYETQYF. The gene calls are TRBV7-2 and TRBJ2-5, with D unresolved. There are 13 residues in the CDR3. V lost 2 bases and J lost 5, with 9 bases in between. Germline V gene data show CDR1 as SGHTA and CDR2 as FQGNSA.

This clonotype was seen many times. The chain recombines TRBV18 with TRBJ2-3; 8 positions agree with TRBD1. Germline loops: CDR1 KGHSH, CDR2 LQKENI. V lost 3 bases, J lost 5 bases, and 19 bases stayed unmatched. This CDR3 spans 19 amino acids. CDR3 nucleotide sequence: TGTGCCAGCTCACCCTTTCTCTTAATTCGGGGACAGGAGCGAGATACGCAGTATTTT. This encodes CASSPFLLIRGQERDTQYF.

This clonotype has a handful of counts. The gene calls are TRBV11-2 and TRBJ1-1, with D possibly being TRBD1 (6 bases). Germline V gene lookup returns CDR1 SGHAT and CDR2 FQNNGV. This CDR3 spans 15 amino acids. The ends were cut back, 0 bases at V and 6 bases at J, with 14 bases in the middle. The CDR3 region is CASSLEGAFSAEAFF. The CDR3 nucleotides read TGTGCCAGCAGCTTAGAGGGGGCGTTTAGCGCTGAAGCTTTCTTT.

This clonotype was recorded many times. The chain combines TRBV27 with TRBJ2-2, with TRBD2 as a possible D gene (6 bases). V was cut by 6 bases and J by 0 bases, with 14 bases left in between. This CDR3 region has 16 residues. Germline lookup yields CDR1 MNHEY and CDR2 SMNVEV (reference sequence). CDR3 nucleotides: TGTGCCAGCAGGCGGGGTGGGGCCGCGAACACCGGGGAGCTGTTTTTT. Residues: CASRRGGAANTGELFF.

This clonotype was counted ten times or more. The chain joins TRBV12-3 or TRBV12-4 to TRBJ1-2; a weak D match, TRBD1 (6 bases). The CDR3 spans 14 residues. Trimming took 5 bases from V and 2 from J, leaving 12 bases between them. The CDR3 DNA sequence: TGTGCCAGCAGTCTGCCGGGACAAAACTATGGCTACACCTTC. It yields the protein CASSLPGQNYGYTF.

This clonotype was counted a few times. J is TRBJ2-1 and V is TRBV6-2 or TRBV6-3; TRBD2 agrees at 10 bases. Germline V gene data show CDR1 as MNHEY and CDR2 as SVGEGT. With V trimmed by 8 bases and J by 7 bases, 11 bases remained unmatched. This CDR3 is 15 amino acids long. The CDR3 coding sequence is TGTGCCAGCTACCCCCTAGCGGGGGACCCAAATGAGCAGTTCTTC. This codes for CASYPLAGDPNEQFF.